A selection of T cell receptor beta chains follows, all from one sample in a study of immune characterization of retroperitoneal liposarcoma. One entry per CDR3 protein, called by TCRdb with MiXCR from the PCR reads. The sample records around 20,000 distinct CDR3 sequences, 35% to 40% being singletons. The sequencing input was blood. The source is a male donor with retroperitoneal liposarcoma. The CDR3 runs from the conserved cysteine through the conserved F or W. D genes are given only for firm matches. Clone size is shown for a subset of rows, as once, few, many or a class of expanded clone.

TGTGCCAGCAGCTCGAGGCTTCGGGGAAATGAGCAGTACTTC CASSSRLRGNEQYF TRBV7-6 many . TRBJ2-7
TGTGCCAGCAGTGAATGGGCAGGGGGACCCTACGAGCAGTACTTC CASSEWAGGPYEQYF TRBV6-1 . TRBD1 TRBJ2-7
TGTGCCAGCAGTCTAGTGTGGCGGGGGGGCACAGATACGCAGTATTTT CASSLVWRGGTDTQYF TRBV7-2 many TRBD2 TRBJ2-3
TGCGCCAGCAGGGGTGACAGGGGGGACATTCAGTACTTC CASRGDRGDIQYF TRBV10-1 few TRBD1 TRBJ2-4
TGTGCCAGCAGCCAGACAGGGAGAAGTACAGATACGCAGTATTTT CASSQTGRSTDTQYF TRBV11-2 many TRBD1 TRBJ2-3
TGTGCCAGCGACGACAGGGGCTCCTACAATGAGCAGTTCTTC CASDDRGSYNEQFF TRBV6-1 few TRBD1 TRBJ2-1
TGTGCCAGCAGCTTAGATCTGGGACAAAGCTACAATGAGCAGTACTTC CASSLDLGQSYNEQYF TRBV11-3 many . TRBJ2-4
TGTGCCAGCAGTTTAGCTCAAAACAATGAGCAGTTCTTC CASSLAQNNEQFF TRBV12-3/TRBV12-4 . . TRBJ2-1
TGCGCCAGCTGCCTAGCGGGAGGGAACACCGGGGAGCTGTTTTTT CASCLAGGNTGELFF TRBV4-1 . TRBD2 TRBJ2-2
TGTGCCTGGAGTGTAGGAGGGCTCAGCACAGATACGCAGTATTTT CAWSVGGLSTDTQYF TRBV30 . . TRBJ2-3
TGTGCCAGCAGTGGGCAGACAGGTAGCTATGGCTACACCTTC CASSGQTGSYGYTF TRBV25-1 few . TRBJ1-2
TGTGCCAGCAGCCCGTCCGGGACAGGAAGGGGGAATGAGCAGTTCTTC CASSPSGTGRGNEQFF TRBV11-2 medium-sized TRBD1 TRBJ2-1
TGTGCCAGCAGATCCGGGGAGGGCGGTGGTGGCTCCTACAATGAGCAGTTCTTC CASRSGEGGGGSYNEQFF TRBV6-1 . TRBD2 TRBJ2-1
TGTGCCAGCAGTTTAGCGCTTCGGGGGGCGCGGGGCTACACCTTC CASSLALRGARGYTF TRBV12-3/TRBV12-4 . . TRBJ1-2
TGTGCCGGAGCCCCGGGACTAGCGGGTGATGGGACCCAGTACTTC CAGAPGLAGDGTQYF TRBV6-1 many TRBD2 TRBJ2-5
TGTGCCAGCAGCTCTCTCGTCGAGGCCAAAAACATTCAGTACTTC CASSSLVEAKNIQYF TRBV7-2 . . TRBJ2-4
TGTGCCAGCAGCTTGACTCCTGACGAGCAGTACTTC CASSLTPDEQYF TRBV7-2 . . TRBJ2-7
TGTGCCAGCAGTTTGGGCTGGAACCGAGAGACCCAGTTCTTC CASSLGWNRETQFF TRBV12-3/TRBV12-4 many . TRBJ2-1
TGTGCTAGCAGCCCCGACAGCCTCTCCTACAATGAGCAGTTCTTC CASSPDSLSYNEQFF TRBV7-6 . . TRBJ2-1
TGCGCCAGCAGCCCGACTAGCGGAAGCCACACAGATACGCAGTATTTT CASSPTSGSHTDTQYF TRBV4-1 few TRBD2 TRBJ2-3
TGTGCCAGCAGCTTAAACCCACCCTACGAGCAGTACTTC CASSLNPPYEQYF TRBV7-2 few . TRBJ2-7
TGTGCCAGCAGTTACTCGACAGCAACTAATGAAAAACTGTTTTTT CASSYSTATNEKLFF TRBV6-8 few . TRBJ1-4
TGTGCCAGCAGCTTAACTTCTACGTACGAGCAGTACTTC CASSLTSTYEQYF TRBV7-8 medium-sized . TRBJ2-7
TGTGCCAGCACCGGACAGGGGGCGCGCTCTGGGGCCAACGTCCTGACTTTC CASTGQGARSGANVLTF TRBV2 . TRBD1 TRBJ2-6
TGTGCCAGCAGTAAAACCCTTTCGACAGGGCGAGGAGATACGCAGTATTTT CASSKTLSTGRGDTQYF TRBV6-1 . TRBD1 TRBJ2-3